The 8 T cell receptor beta chains below come from one sample, sequenced in a study of T cells in Graves' hyperthyroidism and ophthalmopathy (dated by TCRdb to 2018 to 2020). The library was made by multiplex PCR. For sequencing, an Illumina HiSeq 2000 was employed. The TCR beta CDR3 regions were amplified from RNA transcripts. The TCR CDR3 was subjected to a first round of RT-PCR using the HTBI primer set and the Qiagen OneStep RT-PCR kit. TCRdb's own reprocessing of the public reads used fastp at Q25 and MiXCR and kept productive beta chains. Rows merge per CDR3 protein into single entries with the most common DNA and genes. In this sample the table shows more than 350,000 distinct CDR3 sequences, around 14% of which occur a single time. Roughly 33% of the sample goes to the ten largest clones. Input material: blood. The receptors here all came from a woman in her 30s with Graves' hyperthyroidism.

The J gene is TRBJ1-2, the V gene TRBV30, with no clear D. Germline V lookup: CDR1 GTSNPN, CDR2 SVGIG (reference sequence). The CDR3 spans 12 residues. V lost 5 bases and J lost 0, with 7 bases in between. CDR3 nucleotide sequence: TGTGCCTGGGCAGAGGCTAACTATGGCTACACCTTC. Translation gives CAWAEANYGYTF.

This clonotype was seen a few times. This chain joins TRBV9 and TRBJ2-7; the D gene is possibly TRBD2 (7 bases). This CDR3 region has 15 residues. Germline CDR1 is SGDLS and CDR2 is YYNGEE. Trimming took off 3 bases at V and 2 bases at J, with 15 bases between the two ends. For the CDR3, the DNA is TGTGCCAGCAGCGCCCAGGGGACTAACACCTACGAGCAGTACTTC. It yields the protein CASSAQGTNTYEQYF.

This rearrangement joins TRBV7-2 to TRBJ2-2; D may be TRBD1 (6 bases). The CDR3 length is 15 residues. CDR1 and CDR2 from the germline V gene are SGHTA and FQGNSA. V was clipped by 5 bases and J by 3 bases, with 13 bases between them. The CDR3 DNA reads TGTGCCAGCAGCCCCACAGGGTGGGACACCGGGGAGCTGTTTTTT. It codes for CASSPTGWDTGELFF.

This clonotype has a handful of counts. A read error is likely, as this CDR3 ends without the conserved phenylalanine or tryptophan. This chain uses TRBV3-1 with TRBJ2-3; the match to TRBD2 covers 9 bases. Germline V gene lookup returns CDR1 LGHDT and CDR2 YNNKEL (reference sequence). Germline trimming cut 5 bases from V and 1 base from J; bases unmatched to any gene: 4. This CDR3 has 15 amino acids. The CDR3 nucleotides are TGTGCCAGCAGCATTAGCGGGAGCGGCACAGATACGCAGTATCTT. As protein: CASSISGSGTDTQYL.

This clonotype has just a few counts. The chain joins TRBV6-1 to TRBJ2-7, with D hard to call. In germline, CDR1 is MNHNS, CDR2 SASEGT. The CDR3 runs 14 residues. V dropped 5 bases and J dropped 2 bases, with 13 bases sitting between them. CDR3 protein: CASSPPRITYEQYF. CDR3 in DNA: TGTGCCAGCAGTCCACCCCGGATAACCTACGAGCAGTACTTC.

The rearrangement links TRBV27 to TRBJ2-7, with 9 bases lining up with TRBD1. The CDR3 length is 15 residues. Germline CDR1 is MNHEY and CDR2 is SMNVEV (reference sequence). V was pared by 6 bases and J by 5 bases, with 11 bases of the junction left unmatched. The CDR3 coding sequence is TGTGCCAGCAGGGCCGGGACAGGGAACCTTAACGAGCAGTACTTC. This encodes CASRAGTGNLNEQYF.

The rearrangement joins TRBV2 to TRBJ2-5; 7 bases are a match to TRBD2. With 5 bases clipped from V and 5 bases from J, the junction kept 8 bases outside the gene matches. Germline V gene lookup returns CDR1 SNHLY and CDR2 FYNNEI. The CDR3 length is 14 residues. The CDR3 here is CASSPHWGGETQYF. In nucleotides, the CDR3 is TGTGCCAGCAGTCCACACTGGGGGGGGGAGACCCAGTACTTC.

V and J are TRBV6-5 and TRBJ1-5; D may be TRBD1 (5 bases). Trimming shortened V by 8 bases and J by 7 bases, and 15 bases separated the two germline ends. The CDR3 loop spans 13 amino acids. Germline values: CDR1 MNHEY, CDR2 SVGAGI. Here the CDR3 reads CASLPGGGQPQHF. CDR3 nucleotides: TGTGCCAGCCTCCCGGGGGGGGGGCAGCCCCAGCATTTT.